This TCR beta chain was recovered during a study of blood T cell repertoires in COVID-19. Study background: Samples taken during acute and convalescent COVID-19 were collected in the United States, Italy and Spain. In each case, the material was cDNA or gDNA derived from T cells, B-cell-depleted T cells, or PBMCs.

The V gene's germline CDR1 is LNHDA and CDR2 SQIVND (reference sequence). CDR3 size: 13 residues. Between the trimmed V and J ends, which lost 5 bases and 10 bases, there was a span of 12 bases. The assay was immunoSEQ multiplex PCR, and TCRdb's table has in-frame clones only and misses some. The data hold about 87,000 clones, with about 90% observed a single time. Enrolled during active infection, Seattle patients were then followed longitudinally. The clonotype originates from a man younger than 30 with COVID-19, enrolled during active disease. Sequencing used peripheral blood. V gene TRBV19 combines with J gene TRBJ1-6; D is unclear. CDR3 sequence: CASSDKIGSPLHF. The CDR3 nucleotides read TGTGCCAGTAGTGATAAAATCGGGTCACCCCTCCACTTT.